This TCR beta chain was sequenced for a study of T cells in Graves' hyperthyroidism and ophthalmopathy. RNA transcripts were the template for amplifying TCR beta CDR3 regions. The HTBI primer set served for first-round RT-PCR of the TCR CDR3. One entry per CDR3 protein results from TCRdb running MiXCR on the multiplex PCR reads. The table lists hundreds of thousands of distinct CDR3 sequences, roughly 17% of them singletons. V gave up 4 bases and J gave up 5 bases, with 12 bases separating them. This CDR3 has 13 amino acids. Germline V gives CDR1 SQVTM, CDR2 ANQGSEA. This clonotype was counted a few times.

What was sequenced was blood. The chain combines TRBV29-1 with TRBJ2-1; D ambiguous. This clonotype was sampled from a woman between 18 and 30 years old with Graves' hyperthyroidism. The CDR3 spells CSVASYDHNEQFF. CDR3 DNA: TGCAGCGTTGCCTCCTACGATCACAATGAGCAGTTCTTC.